A selection of T cell receptor beta chains follows, all from one sample in a study of graft-versus-host responses after intestinal transplantation. Their antigen targets remain unknown. Clones were sequenced by immunoSEQ multiplex PCR, and TCRdb holds only the in-frame ones, with some missing. In the table there are about 130,000 clones, over 90% of which are singletons. Source: unstimulated CD4+ T cells sorted from spleen or lymph node cells, taken before intestinal transplant. Receptors originate from a human donor who received an intestinal transplant. CDR3s include the opening cysteine and the closing phenylalanine or tryptophan. A D gene is named only where the DNA matches it firmly. For some rows the clone size is stated as once, few or many, or as a class when expanded; others skip it.

D gene,V gene,CDR3 length,J gene,clone size,CDR3 DNA,CDR3 protein
TRBD1,TRBV5-1,13,TRBJ2-1,NA,TGCGCCAGCAGCTTCTCTGAGGGGGACAGGCCGTTCTTC,CASSFSEGDRPFF
TRBD1,TRBV6-1,15,TRBJ1-5,NA,TGTGCCAGCAGTGCGTCCGGGACAGGGAATCAGCCCCAGCATTTT,CASSASGTGNQPQHF
TRBD1,TRBV6-1,14,TRBJ2-7,NA,TGTGCCAGCAGTCCCCGGACAGGCGAGTACGAGCAGTACTTC,CASSPRTGEYEQYF
TRBD1,TRBV18,17,TRBJ2-7,NA,TGTGCCAGCTCACCACTCAATCGAGGACAGGGGGCAGTCGAGCAGTACTTC,CASSPLNRGQGAVEQYF
TRBD2,TRBV5-4,18,TRBJ2-3,NA,TGTGCCAGCAGCTACAGAAGGGGACTAGCGGGAGGAGGAGATACGCAGTATTTT,CASSYRRGLAGGGDTQYF
NA,TRBV2,15,TRBJ2-7,NA,TGTGCCAGCCGGGAGAACGGGGGGCGACTCTACGAGCAGTACTTC,CASRENGGRLYEQYF
NA,TRBV6-4,14,TRBJ1-2,few,TGTGCCAGCAGCCGAGGGGCTACTAACTATGGCTACACCTTC,CASSRGATNYGYTF
NA,TRBV15,16,TRBJ1-6,NA,TGTGCCACCAGCAGAGATATCGGGCAGGGAAATTCACCCCTCCACTTT,CATSRDIGQGNSPLHF
NA,TRBV6-1,15,TRBJ1-5,NA,TGTGCCAGCAGGGTACAGGGACCCTTAAATCAGCCCCAGCATTTT,CASRVQGPLNQPQHF
TRBD1,TRBV19,14,TRBJ1-1,few,TGTGCCAGTAGTCAAACAGGGGCTCTATCTGAAGCTTTCTTT,CASSQTGALSEAFF
NA,TRBV7-2,12,TRBJ1-4,NA,TGTGCCAGCAGCCGGGTAGGAGAAAAACTGTTTTTT,CASSRVGEKLFF
TRBD1,TRBV27,15,TRBJ1-5,NA,TGTGCCAGCAGACCGGGACAGGGTCCAGATCAGCCCCAGCATTTT,CASRPGQGPDQPQHF
NA,TRBV7-2,13,TRBJ1-1,NA,TGTGCCAGCAGCCCCCAGGGGTTCACTGAAGCTTTCTTT,CASSPQGFTEAFF
TRBD2,TRBV6-6,15,TRBJ2-5,NA,TGTGCCAGCAGTTACCTGGGACTAGGGTTCCAGACCCAGTACTTC,CASSYLGLGFQTQYF
NA,TRBV2,13,TRBJ1-5,NA,TGTGCCAGCAGTGACGGGGGAGGCCAGCCCCAGCATTTT,CASSDGGGQPQHF
NA,TRBV19,13,TRBJ1-2,NA,TGTGCCAGTAAAGGGGGGCAATACTATGGCTACACCTTC,CASKGGQYYGYTF
NA,TRBV21-1,15,TRBJ2-1,NA,TGTGCCAGCGTAGGGACTAGCGGCCCCTACAATGAGCAGTTCTTC,CASVGTSGPYNEQFF
NA,TRBV5-1,14,TRBJ1-1,NA,TGCGCCCGCAGCTTGGGGGGGGCGCGGGACGAAGCTTTCTTT,CARSLGGARDEAFF
NA,TRBV7-3,13,TRBJ2-1,NA,TGTGCCAGCAGCTTAAGTGATGACAATGAGCAGTTCTTC,CASSLSDDNEQFF
NA,TRBV5-1,12,TRBJ1-1,NA,TGCGCCAGCAGCCCCCCGGGTTCGAGAGCTTTCTTT,CASSPPGSRAFF
TRBD1,TRBV7-2,15,TRBJ1-4,NA,TGTGCCAGCAGCACCGACAGGGGACCTAATGAAAAACTGGTTTTT,CASSTDRGPNEKLVF
TRBD2,TRBV7-9,18,TRBJ2-2,NA,TGTGCCAGCAGCTTCACAGCCCTAGCGGGAGGATTCACCGGGGAGCTGTTTTTT,CASSFTALAGGFTGELFF